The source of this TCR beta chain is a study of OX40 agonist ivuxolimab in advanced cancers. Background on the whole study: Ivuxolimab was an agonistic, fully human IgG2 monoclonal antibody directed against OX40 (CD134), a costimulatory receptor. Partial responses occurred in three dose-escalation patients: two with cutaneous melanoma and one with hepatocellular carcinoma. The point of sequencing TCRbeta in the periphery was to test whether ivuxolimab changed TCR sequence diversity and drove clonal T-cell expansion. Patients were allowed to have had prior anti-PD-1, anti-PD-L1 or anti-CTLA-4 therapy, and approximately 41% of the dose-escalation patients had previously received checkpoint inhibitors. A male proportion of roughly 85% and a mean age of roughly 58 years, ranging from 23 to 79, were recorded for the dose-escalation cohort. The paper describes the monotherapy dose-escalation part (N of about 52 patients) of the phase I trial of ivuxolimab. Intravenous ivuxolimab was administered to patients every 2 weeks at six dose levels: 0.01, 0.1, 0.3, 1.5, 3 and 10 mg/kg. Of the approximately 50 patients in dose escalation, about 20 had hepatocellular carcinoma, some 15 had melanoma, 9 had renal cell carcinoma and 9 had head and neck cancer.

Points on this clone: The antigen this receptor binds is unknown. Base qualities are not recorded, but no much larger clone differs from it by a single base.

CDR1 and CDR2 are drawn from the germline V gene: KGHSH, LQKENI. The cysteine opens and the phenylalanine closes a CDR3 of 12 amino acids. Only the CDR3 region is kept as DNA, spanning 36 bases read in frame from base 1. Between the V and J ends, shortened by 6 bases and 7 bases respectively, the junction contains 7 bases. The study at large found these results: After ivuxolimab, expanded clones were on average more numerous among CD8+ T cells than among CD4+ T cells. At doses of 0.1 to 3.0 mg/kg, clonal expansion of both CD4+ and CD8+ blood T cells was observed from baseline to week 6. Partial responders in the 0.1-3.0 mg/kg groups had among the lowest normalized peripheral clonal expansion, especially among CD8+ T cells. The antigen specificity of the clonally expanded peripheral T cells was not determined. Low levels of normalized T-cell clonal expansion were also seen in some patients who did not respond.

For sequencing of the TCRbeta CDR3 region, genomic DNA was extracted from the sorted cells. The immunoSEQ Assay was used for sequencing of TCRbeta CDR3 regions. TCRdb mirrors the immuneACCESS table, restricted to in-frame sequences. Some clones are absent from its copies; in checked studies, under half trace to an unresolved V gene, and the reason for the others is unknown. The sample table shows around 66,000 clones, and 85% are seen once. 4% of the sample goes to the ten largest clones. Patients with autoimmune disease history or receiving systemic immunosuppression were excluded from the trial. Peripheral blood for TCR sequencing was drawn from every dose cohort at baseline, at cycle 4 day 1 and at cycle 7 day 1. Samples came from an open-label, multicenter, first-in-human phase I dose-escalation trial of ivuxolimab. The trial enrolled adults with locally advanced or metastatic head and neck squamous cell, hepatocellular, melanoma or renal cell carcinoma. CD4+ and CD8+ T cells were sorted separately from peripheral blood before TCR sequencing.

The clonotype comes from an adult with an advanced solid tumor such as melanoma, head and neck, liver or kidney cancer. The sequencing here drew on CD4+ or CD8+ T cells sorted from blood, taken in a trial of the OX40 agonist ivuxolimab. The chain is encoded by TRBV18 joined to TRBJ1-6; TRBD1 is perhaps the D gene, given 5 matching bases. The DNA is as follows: TGTGCCAGCTCGACAGAGAATTCACCCCTCCACTTT. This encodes CASSTENSPLHF.